Following are 15 T cell receptor beta chains from one sample sequenced in a study of lymphopenia after photon versus proton radiotherapy. The repertoire was sequenced with immunoSEQ multiplex PCR; TCRdb's copy has only in-frame clones and lacks some. The data show 7,100 or so clones, with approximately 90% seen just once and approximately 2.8% held by the top ten. Sequencing was performed on peripheral blood, taken from a patient treated with photon-based radiotherapy. The receptor set was obtained from a woman in her seventies with pancreatic cancer.

This rearrangement joins TRBV6-6 to TRBJ2-3, with 12 nucleotides matching TRBD2. The V segment lost 8 bases and the J segment 6 bases; nucleotides outside the gene matches: 6. From germline, CDR1 is MNHNY and CDR2 SVGAGI (reference sequence). This CDR3 is 14 amino acids long. The CDR3 DNA is TGTGCCAGCGCTGGGACTAGCGGGCCGGATACGCAGTATTTT. Its translation: CASAGTSGPDTQYF.

The J gene is TRBJ2-5, the V gene TRBV5-4; 9 nucleotides align to TRBD1. The J call may be mistaken, given a closer DNA end match to TRBJ2-7. This CDR3 is 14 amino acids long. The germline gives CDR1 SGHNT, CDR2 YYREEE (reference sequence). The CDR3 sequence is CASSRDRATYEQYF. CDR3 sequence (DNA): TGTGCCAGCAGCCGGGACAGGGCGACCTACGAGCAGTACTTC.

The genes are TRBV21-1 and TRBJ2-7; the table's TRBD2 call for D was not verified on the DNA. TRBV21-1 is listed as a pseudogene. There are 18 residues in the CDR3. The CDR3 spells CASSNGRRNGRTYYEQYF. The CDR3 DNA reads as TGTGCCAGCAGCAATGGCCGGAGAAACGGGAGGACGTACTACGAGCAGTACTTC.

The rearrangement uses TRBV5-1 and TRBJ1-1, with TRBD1 matching 7 bases. The CDR3 runs to 16 residues. Unmatched junction bases numbered 7, after V lost 2 bases and J lost 0 bases. Per the germline V gene, CDR1 is SGHRS and CDR2 is YFSETQ. CDR3 in amino acids: CASSFRDRGLNTEAFF. Here the CDR3 DNA reads TGCGCCAGCAGCTTTAGGGACAGAGGGCTGAACACTGAAGCTTTCTTT.

This clone has a single count. The chain uses TRBV11-1 and TRBJ2-5; 13 positions match TRBD2. V shed 5 bases and J 2 bases; nucleotides not matched to a gene: 5. This CDR3 region has 16 residues. CDR1 is SGHAT and CDR2 is FQDESV in the germline V gene (reference sequence). CDR3 sequence: CASSTSGLAGQETQYF. CDR3 DNA: TGTGCCAGCAGCACGTCGGGACTAGCGGGACAAGAGACCCAGTACTTC. Combining the CDR3 with reference TRBV11-1 and TRBJ2-5 gives the whole variable domain EAEVAQSPRYKITEKSQAVAFWCDPISGHATLYWYRQILGQGPELLVQFQDESVVDDSQLPKDRFSAERLKGVDSTLKIQPAELGDSAMYLCASSTSGLAGQETQYFGPGTRLLVL.

This clone was detected only once. The chain uses TRBV30 and TRBJ1-4; 8 bases agree with TRBD1. V was pared by 1 base and J by 8 bases, with 3 bases of the junction left unmatched. CDR3 length equals 13 residues. Germline V lookup: CDR1 GTSNPN, CDR2 SVGIG (reference sequence). The CDR3 DNA reads TGTGCCTGGAGTGGACAGGGGAGGGAAAAACTGTTTTTT. This sequence encodes CAWSGQGREKLFF.

The V call is TRBV10-3, the J call TRBJ2-5; 10 bases map to TRBD1. The DNA end is more similar to TRBJ2-7, so the J call may be wrong. Germline V gene lookup returns CDR1 ENHRY and CDR2 SYGVKD. The CDR3 is 13 amino acids. Here the CDR3 reads CAIRTGGVSEQYF. In DNA form, the CDR3 reads TGTGCCATCAGGACAGGGGGCGTCTCCGAGCAGTACTTC.

The chain links TRBV11-2 to TRBJ2-1; D gene ambiguous. The CDR3 is made up of 14 amino acids. V lost 0 bases and J lost 8, with 11 bases in between. From germline, CDR1 is SGHAT and CDR2 FQNNGV. The CDR3 here is CASSLDTQSHEQFF. CDR3 nucleotides: TGTGCCAGCAGCTTAGATACGCAAAGCCATGAGCAGTTCTTC.

V gene TRBV5-4 combines with J gene TRBJ2-2; 13 bases agree with TRBD2. The CDR3 has 16 amino acids. Germline loops: CDR1 SGHNT, CDR2 YYREEE (reference sequence). V gave up 3 bases and J gave up 4 bases; unmatched junction bases: 3. In DNA, the CDR3 is TGTGCCAGCAGCTCAGGACTAGCGGGAGTCACCGGGGAGCTGTTTTTT. Translated: CASSSGLAGVTGELFF.

The V gene is TRBV4-1, the J gene TRBJ2-3; D might be TRBD1 or TRBD2, each matching 5 bases. Germline V lookup: CDR1 MGHRA, CDR2 YSYEKL. CDR3 size: 18 residues. The V and J ends lost 4 bases and 0 bases respectively, with 20 bases between them. CDR3 DNA: TGCGCCAGCAGCCCCGGGACGAGGGGCAGGAATAGCACAGATACGCAGTATTTT. It yields the protein CASSPGTRGRNSTDTQYF.

The J gene is TRBJ2-3, the V gene TRBV19; unclear D gene. The CDR3 contains 15 residues. The germline V and J ends were trimmed by 6 bases and 4 bases, with 17 bases remaining between them. Germline CDR1 and CDR2: LNHDA and SQIVND (reference sequence). CDR3 coding DNA: TGTGCCAGTAGCTCCGGGCTCGAAAGGTCAGATACGCAGTATTTT. Translated, it gives CASSSGLERSDTQYF.

This chain connects TRBV25-1 to TRBJ1-1, with D tentatively TRBD1 (6 bases). This CDR3 contains 14 residues. Trimming pared 1 base from V and 7 bases from J, leaving 13 bases between. In germline, CDR1 is MGHDK, CDR2 SYGVNS. The CDR3 coding sequence is TGTGCCAGCAGTGAATCGGGGGGCTCAAATGAAGCTTTCTTT. Its protein product is CASSESGGSNEAFF.

This chain joins TRBV7-8 and TRBJ2-1; D possibly corresponds to TRBD1 (7 bases). The CDR3 has 16 amino acids. Germline V CDR1 and CDR2: SGHVS, FQNEAQ. Trimming stripped 5 bases from V and 5 bases from J, with 19 bases between. The DNA for the CDR3 is TGTGCCAGCAGCCCCCACGGAGGGGGCGATAACAATGAGCAGTTCTTC. Translating gives CASSPHGGGDNNEQFF.

In nucleotides, the CDR3 is TGTGCCAGCAGCTACTCCCGGAGGACAGCTGGGGCCAACGTCCTGACTTTC. Its translation is CASSYSRRTAGANVLTF. The V call is TRBV7-9, the J call TRBJ2-6; maybe TRBD1 (6 bases). The germline CDR1 and CDR2 sequences are SEHNR and FQNEAQ (reference sequence). Trimming took off 4 bases at V and 2 bases at J, with 15 bases between the two ends. This CDR3 has 17 residues. Full variable domain (remainder filled in from reference TRBV7-9 and TRBJ2-6): DTGVSQNPRHKITKRGQNVTFRCDPISEHNRLYWYRQTLGQGPEFLTYFQNEAQLEKSRLLSDRFSAERPKGSFSTLEIQRTEQGDSAMYLCASSYSRRTAGANVLTFGAGSRLTVL.

V is TRBV27 and J is TRBJ2-2; maybe TRBD2 (5 bases). Germline loops: CDR1 MNHEY, CDR2 SMNVEV (reference sequence). The CDR3 spans 14 residues. V dropped 1 base and J dropped 2 bases, with 5 bases sitting between them. CDR3 bases: TGTGCCAGCAGTTTATGGACTAACACCGGGGAGCTGTTTTTT. As protein: CASSLWTNTGELFF.